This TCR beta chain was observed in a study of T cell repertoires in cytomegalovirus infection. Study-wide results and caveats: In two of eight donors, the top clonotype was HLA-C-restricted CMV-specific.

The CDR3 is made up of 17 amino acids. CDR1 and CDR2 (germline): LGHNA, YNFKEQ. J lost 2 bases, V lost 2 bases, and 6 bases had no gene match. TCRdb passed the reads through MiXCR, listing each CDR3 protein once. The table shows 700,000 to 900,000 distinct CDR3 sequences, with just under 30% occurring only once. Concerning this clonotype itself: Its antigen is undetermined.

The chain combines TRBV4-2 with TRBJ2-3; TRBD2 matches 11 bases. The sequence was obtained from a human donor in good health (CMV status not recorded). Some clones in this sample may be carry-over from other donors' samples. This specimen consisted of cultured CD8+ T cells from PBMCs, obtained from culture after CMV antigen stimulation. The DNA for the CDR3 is TGTGCCAGCAGCCAAAAGCTAGCGGGGGGACCCACAGATACGCAGTATTTT. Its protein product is CASSQKLAGGPTDTQYF.